Listed below are T cell receptor beta chains from one sample, sequenced in a study of beta chain features in type 1 diabetes. The repertoire was sequenced with immunoSEQ multiplex PCR; TCRdb's copy has only in-frame clones and lacks some. This sample has fewer than 900,000 clones, with around a sixth found just once. The specimen was naive CD4+ T cells from blood. The receptor set was obtained from a young woman in good health. The CDR3 runs from the conserved cysteine through the conserved F or W. Each record gives: J gene, V gene, D gene, CDR3 length, clone size, CDR3 protein, CDR3 DNA. The D gene is left open where the match is weak. Not all rows give a size; the values are once, few, many and, for expanded clones, a class.

j_gene: TRBJ1-5; v_gene: TRBV7-2; d_gene: -; len: 15; abundance: -; CDR3aa: CASSSGTFRNQPQHF; CDR3nt: TGTGCCAGCAGCTCCGGGACATTCCGCAATCAGCCCCAGCATTTT
j_gene: TRBJ2-5; v_gene: TRBV4-3; d_gene: TRBD2; len: 15; abundance: -; CDR3aa: CASSQGGLALETQYF; CDR3nt: TGCGCCAGCAGCCAAGGAGGACTAGCGCTGGAGACCCAGTACTTC
j_gene: TRBJ2-5; v_gene: TRBV18; d_gene: TRBD1; len: 14; abundance: -; CDR3aa: CASSPTGARETQYF; CDR3nt: TGTGCCAGCTCACCGACAGGGGCTCGGGAGACCCAGTACTTC
j_gene: TRBJ2-3; v_gene: TRBV4-2; d_gene: -; len: 17; abundance: -; CDR3aa: CASSQDTFQGSTDTQYF; CDR3nt: TGTGCCAGCAGCCAAGATACTTTTCAGGGTAGCACAGATACGCAGTATTTT
j_gene: TRBJ2-1; v_gene: TRBV7-3; d_gene: -; len: 13; abundance: -; CDR3aa: CASSSSPYNEQFF; CDR3nt: TGTGCCAGCAGCTCCTCTCCTTACAATGAGCAGTTCTTC
j_gene: TRBJ1-1; v_gene: TRBV7-9; d_gene: -; len: 15; abundance: few; CDR3aa: CASSSGQIMNTEAFF; CDR3nt: TGTGCCAGCAGCTCCGGACAGATCATGAACACTGAAGCTTTCTTT
j_gene: TRBJ2-5; v_gene: TRBV7-9; d_gene: -; len: 12; abundance: -; CDR3aa: CASSLGEETQYF; CDR3nt: TGTGCCAGCAGCTTGGGTGAGGAGACCCAGTACTTC
j_gene: TRBJ1-5; v_gene: TRBV7-8; d_gene: -; len: 17; abundance: -; CDR3aa: CASSLMGEGYSNQPQHF; CDR3nt: TGTGCCAGCAGCTTAATGGGGGAGGGTTATAGCAATCAGCCCCAGCATTTT
j_gene: TRBJ2-4; v_gene: TRBV6-5; d_gene: TRBD2; len: 14; abundance: -; CDR3aa: CATRPAGVENIQYF; CDR3nt: TGTGCCACCAGACCAGCGGGAGTAGAGAACATTCAGTACTTC
j_gene: TRBJ2-7; v_gene: TRBV28; d_gene: -; len: 14; abundance: few; CDR3aa: CASSLGIITYEQYF; CDR3nt: TGTGCCAGCAGTTTGGGGATTATAACCTACGAGCAGTACTTC
j_gene: TRBJ1-1; v_gene: TRBV4-1; d_gene: -; len: 13; abundance: -; CDR3aa: CASSQVGYTEAFF; CDR3nt: TGCGCCAGCAGCCAAGTCGGGTACACTGAAGCTTTCTTT
j_gene: TRBJ2-3; v_gene: TRBV7-2; d_gene: TRBD2; len: 17; abundance: few; CDR3aa: CASSLVGAGARTDTQYF; CDR3nt: TGTGCCAGCAGCTTAGTTGGGGCGGGAGCTAGGACAGATACGCAGTATTTT
j_gene: TRBJ2-5; v_gene: TRBV27; d_gene: -; len: 16; abundance: -; CDR3aa: CASSKMSTGKQETQYF; CDR3nt: TGTGCCAGCAGTAAAATGTCGACAGGAAAGCAAGAGACCCAGTACTTC
j_gene: TRBJ2-1; v_gene: TRBV15; d_gene: TRBD2; len: 16; abundance: -; CDR3aa: CATSRPSGRAFNEQFF; CDR3nt: TGTGCCACCAGCAGACCGAGCGGGAGGGCCTTCAATGAGCAGTTCTTC
j_gene: TRBJ2-7; v_gene: TRBV7-9; d_gene: -; len: 13; abundance: -; CDR3aa: CASSLPSSYEQYF; CDR3nt: TGTGCCAGCAGCTTACCCAGCTCCTACGAGCAGTACTTC
j_gene: TRBJ2-6; v_gene: TRBV4-2; d_gene: TRBD1; len: 18; abundance: few; CDR3aa: CASSHYGTGLSGANVLTF; CDR3nt: TGTGCCAGCAGCCATTACGGGACAGGGCTCTCTGGGGCCAACGTCCTGACTTTC
j_gene: TRBJ2-3; v_gene: TRBV11-2; d_gene: -; len: 13; abundance: -; CDR3aa: CASKPNPTDTQYF; CDR3nt: TGTGCCAGCAAACCCAACCCCACAGATACGCAGTATTTT
j_gene: TRBJ2-1; v_gene: TRBV4-3; d_gene: -; len: 11; abundance: few; CDR3aa: CASSQNNEQFF; CDR3nt: TGCGCCAGCAGCCAGAACAATGAGCAGTTCTTC
j_gene: TRBJ2-2; v_gene: TRBV29-1; d_gene: -; len: 14; abundance: few; CDR3aa: CSVPRRSNTGELFF; CDR3nt: TGCAGCGTTCCTCGTAGGAGTAACACCGGGGAGCTGTTTTTT
j_gene: TRBJ2-5; v_gene: TRBV11-2; d_gene: TRBD2; len: 17; abundance: -; CDR3aa: CASSWGKSGSVQETQYF; CDR3nt: TGTGCCAGCAGCTGGGGTAAAAGCGGGAGTGTTCAAGAGACCCAGTACTTC
j_gene: TRBJ2-7; v_gene: TRBV25-1; d_gene: TRBD2; len: 13; abundance: -; CDR3aa: CASSLAGVHEQYF; CDR3nt: TGTGCCAGCTCACTAGCGGGAGTTCACGAGCAGTACTTC